The T cell receptor beta chain described here comes from a study of neurological immune-mediated disorders (dated by TCRdb to about 2019). In terms of the full investigation: Using UMI-based sequencing, the study compared peripheral blood TCR-beta repertoires from patients with HTLV-I-associated myelopathy (HAM/TSP), patients with multiple sclerosis, and healthy controls. Longitudinal samples, technical triplicates and paired sorted CD4+ and CD8+ T-cell subsets, alongside PBMC samples, were included among the roughly 100 TCR-beta libraries. The cohort included 60 to 70 subjects: roughly 15 with HAM/TSP, some 35 with multiple sclerosis, and around 20 healthy controls. Longitudinal HAM/TSP and healthy donors were sampled at 3 time-points each (about 3-40 month intervals).

The time point tag for this specimen amounts to: longitudinal time-point 3. Libraries from unsorted PBMCs were made from 2 million PBMCs kept in RNAlater at -80 degrees C until RNA extraction. PBMCs were separated from peripheral blood using Ficoll-Hypaque density gradient centrifugation and then cryopreserved in liquid nitrogen. The research as a whole found: TCR clonal expansion was highest in HAM/TSP patients and lowest in MS patients, with MS patients falling below even healthy controls. No identical CDR3 amino acid sequences were found to be shared among expanded clones across subjects, suggesting that TCR-beta repertoires were private in all groups.

Many counts were recorded for this clonotype. What antigen it recognizes has not been identified. Per-base quality was not reported, and no clone a single base away is much larger than it. cDNA was synthesized by template-switch 5'RACE using a primer carrying a 10-nucleotide random unique molecular identifier by which each TCR transcript was tagged. Every sequencing run yielded over 180 million TCR-beta sequences covering 15-18 subjects. The RNeasy kit was used for extraction of total RNA. The KAPA Real-time Library Amplification kit was used to amplify TCR-beta VDJ regions with primers targeting the TCR constant region and the 5'RACE anchor. Sample indexes and Illumina adaptors were added in a first PCR, and a second PCR then increased library yield. After Ampure bead purification, the TCR product of roughly 650 bp was size-selected on a 2% E-gel SizeSelection system. Library quality was checked on a Bioanalyzer, concentration was measured with Qubit, and libraries were quantified with the Kapa Library Quantification kit before pooling. An Illumina HiSeq 2500 sequenced the libraries paired-end 2 x 150 bp. To increase sequence diversity, roughly 24-32% phiX was spiked into each library pool. As for how the authors treated the data: The quality-filtered reads were processed with the UMI-based MiGEC pipeline, whose error correction step removed more than 80% of the raw TCR sequences. IMGT germline references were used for alignment of VDJ genes, and clonotypes were defined by a unique CDR3 amino acid sequence together with V-J genes. Clonal expansion, Shannon diversity and CDR3 relatedness were evaluated with VDJtools (CalcPairwiseDistances, ClusterSamples), while phylogenetic trees were built in CLCbio workbench. Expanded clones were defined as having at least 8 unique UMIs, based on coefficient-of-variation modelling across technical triplicates. Using fastp at Q25 and MiXCR, TCRdb reprocessed the public reads and kept productive beta chains. Rows are unified per CDR3 protein, each entry keeping the most common DNA and genes. The V and J calls were determined by TCRdb, not by the authors. Across this sample there are roughly 100,000 distinct CDR3 sequences, with 11% seen only once. 2.5% to 4% of the sample belongs to the ten largest clones.

Input material: PBMCs. The sequence was obtained from a female donor with HTLV-1-associated myelopathy (HAM/TSP).

The CDR3 region reads CSARNNRGQSYNSPLHF. DNA sequence: TGCAGTGCTAGAAATAACAGGGGGCAATCCTATAATTCACCCCTCCACTTT. This chain joins TRBV20-1 to TRBJ1-6, with 9 bases in between that match TRBD1. Via the germline V gene (reference sequence), CDR1 is DFQATT and CDR2 SNEGSKA. Spanning cysteine to phenylalanine, the CDR3 consists of 17 amino acids. The entry retains the CDR3 DNA only, 51 bases that are in frame from base 1. After removal of 2 bases from V and 1 base from J, the junction retains 6 bases not matched to a gene.